Below are 21 T cell receptor beta chains sequenced from a single sample in a study of identical twins. TCRdb called the 5' RACE reads again in MiXCR, with one record for every CDR3 protein. Of about 260,000 distinct CDR3 sequences listed, around 6.6% are singletons. The same sample was also studied in work on yellow fever vaccine responses in identical twins.

Source material: memory (CD45RO+) T cells sorted from blood. These receptor sequences come from a woman younger than 30 in good health.

This chain uses TRBV3-1 with TRBJ1-2; 9 positions agree with TRBD1. This CDR3 has 15 amino acids. The germline V gene encodes CDR1 LGHDT and CDR2 YNNKEL (reference sequence). The ends lost 0 bases at V and 9 bases at J; junction bases unmatched: 8. In DNA form, the CDR3 reads TGTGCCAGCAGCCAAGACGGACAGGGGTTCCCCAGCTACACCTTC. Residues: CASSQDGQGFPSYTF.

This clonotype was seen ten or more times. V usage is TRBV7-2 and J usage is TRBJ1-2; D not certain. This CDR3 is 12 amino acids long. The V gene lost 3 bases and the J gene lost 0 bases, with 2 bases spanning the gap. Germline V gene sequence: CDR1 SGHTA, CDR2 FQGNSA. The CDR3 DNA is TGTGCCAGCAGCTTGGCTAACTATGGCTACACCTTC. Amino acid sequence: CASSLANYGYTF.

A word on this clonotype: This may be a read error: a much more frequent sequence differs by one nucleotide. V is TRBV7-9 and J is TRBJ2-7; D perhaps matches TRBD1 (5 bases). This CDR3 has 14 amino acids. The V gene's germline CDR1 is SEHNR and CDR2 FQNEAQ (reference sequence). The CDR3 DNA reads as TGTCCCAGCCTCCTCATGGCAGGGCCCTACGAGCAGTACTTC. Its translation: CPSLLMAGPYEQYF. Together with reference TRBV7-9 and TRBJ2-7, the CDR3 gives the full variable domain: DTGVSQNPRHKITKRGQNVTFRCDPISEHNRLYWYRQTLGQGPEFLTYFQNEAQLEKSRLLSDRFSAERPKGSFSTLEIQRTEQGDSAMYLCPSLLMAGPYEQYFGPGTRLTVT.

The chain employs TRBV5-1 and TRBJ2-1; the D is unclear. Germline CDR1 is SGHRS and CDR2 is YFSETQ. This CDR3 has 14 amino acids. V lost 0 bases, J lost 5 bases, and 9 bases lay in between. The CDR3 region has the DNA TGCGCCAGCAGCTTGGTGGCCGATGACAATGAGCAGTTCTTC. This sequence encodes CASSLVADDNEQFF.

The CDR3 protein is CASSSSGAVFNEQFF. The DNA of the CDR3 is TGTGCCAGCAGCTCATCCGGGGCCGTCTTCAATGAGCAGTTCTTC. The chain combines TRBV11-3 with TRBJ2-1, with D perhaps assigned TRBD1 or TRBD2 (5 bases each). V lost 4 bases, J lost 6 bases, and 16 bases lay in between. The V gene's germline CDR1 is SGHNT and CDR2 YENEEA. CDR3 length equals 15 residues.

This clonotype occurred many times. V gene TRBV11-3 combines with J gene TRBJ1-1, with D uncertain. V lost 1 base to trimming and J lost 0 bases, with 12 bases between them. The CDR3 spans 16 residues. Germline CDR1 reads SGHNT; CDR2 reads YENEEA. CDR3 amino acids: CASSLGLGEMNTEAFF. CDR3 DNA: TGTGCCAGCAGCTTAGGGCTCGGAGAGATGAACACTGAAGCTTTCTTT.

V gene TRBV16 combines with J gene TRBJ2-1; TRBD2 might be the D (5 bases). CDR3 length: 20 amino acids. Germline CDR1 KGHSY, CDR2 FQNENV. Trimming shortened V by 4 bases and J by 0 bases, and 25 bases separated the two germline ends. Here the CDR3 DNA reads TGTGCCAGCAGCCTTAAGGAACAGTTTCAAACGGGGAGCTCCTACAATGAGCAGTTCTTC. It specifies CASSLKEQFQTGSSYNEQFF.

In this sample, this clonotype turned up a few times. Here the CDR3 DNA reads TGTGCCACTTGTCCCGGGACAGGGACGACTAGCAATCAGCCCCAGCATTTT. This translates into CATCPGTGTTSNQPQHF. V gene TRBV10-3 combines with J gene TRBJ1-5; 9 bases align to TRBD1. V trimming: 10 bases; J trimming: 0 bases; junction bases outside the gene matches: 13. The CDR3 runs to 17 residues. Germline loops: CDR1 ENHRY, CDR2 SYGVKD.

Only a few counts were recorded for this clonotype. CDR3 amino acids: CASSLTAVKETQYF. As DNA, the CDR3 is TGTGCCAGCAGCTTAACAGCGGTGAAAGAGACCCAGTACTTC. The J gene is TRBJ2-5, the V gene TRBV5-5; tentatively, D is TRBD2 (5 bases). V dropped 2 bases and J dropped 3 bases, with 11 bases sitting between them. CDR1 SGHKS and CDR2 YYEKEE come from the germline V gene (reference sequence). The CDR3 covers 14 residues. Based on the CDR3 plus reference TRBV5-5 and TRBJ2-5, the full variable domain is DAGVTQSPTHLIKTRGQQVTLRCSPISGHKSVSWYQQVLGQGPQFIFQYYEKEERGRGNFPDRFSARQFPNYSSELNVNALLLGDSALYLCASSLTAVKETQYFGPGTRLLVL.

There are a few counts of this clonotype. V gene TRBV4-2 combines with J gene TRBJ2-5, with D possibly TRBD2 on 5 matching bases. The CDR3 covers 14 residues. V gave up 0 bases and J gave up 5 bases, with 10 bases separating them. CDR1 is LGHNA and CDR2 is YNFKEQ in the germline V gene. The CDR3 sequence: CASSQDPSRETQYF. Written as DNA, the CDR3 is TGTGCCAGCAGCCAAGATCCTAGCCGGGAGACCCAGTACTTC.

In this sample, this clonotype turned up many times. The chain uses TRBV6-1 and TRBJ2-2; 8 positions match TRBD2. The CDR3 sequence is 17 residues long. CDR1 MNHNS and CDR2 SASEGT come from the germline V gene. After removal of 6 bases from V and 2 bases from J, the junction contained 11 bases not matched to a gene. The CDR3 region is CASSLFGREANTGELFF. CDR3 sequence (DNA): TGTGCCAGCAGCCTGTTCGGGCGGGAGGCAAACACCGGGGAGCTGTTTTTT.

The chain joins TRBV2 to TRBJ1-4, with D perhaps TRBD1 (6 bases). Germline V gene data show CDR1 as SNHLY and CDR2 as FYNNEI. The V and J ends lost 6 bases and 8 bases respectively, with 16 bases between them. The CDR3 totals 14 residues. The CDR3 region has the DNA TGTGCCAGCAGAATCGGACAGAACGACGAAAAACTGTTTTTT. Its translation is CASRIGQNDEKLFF.

This clonotype was detected many times. This rearrangement joins TRBV10-3 to TRBJ2-7, with 8 positions matching TRBD2. Trimming took 10 bases from V and 3 from J; bases not matched to a gene: 2. CDR1 is ENHRY, CDR2 SYGVKD, per germline. There are 11 residues in the CDR3. The CDR3 region has the DNA TGTGCCACCGGGACTAGCTACGAGCAGTACTTC. This gives the protein CATGTSYEQYF.

This clonotype has ten or more counts. In this CDR3 the conserved last residue, phenylalanine or tryptophan, is missing, so a read error is likely. V and J are TRBV20-1 and TRBJ2-1; 10 bases line up with TRBD2. The length of the CDR3 is 14 residues. The germline gives CDR1 DFQATT, CDR2 SNEGSKA (reference sequence). Trimming removed 1 base from V and 9 bases from J; junction bases left unmatched: 6. CDR3 bases: TGCAGTGCTAGAGGCGGGACTAGCGTTCCTGAGCAGTTCTCC. It encodes CSARGGTSVPEQFS.

A remark on this clonotype: A much bigger clone sits one base away, suggesting this may be a read error. CDR3 nucleotide sequence: TGCAGCGTTGACGGTCAGTTGGGAGATGCGCAGTATTTT. It codes for CSVDGQLGDAQYF. The gene calls are TRBV29-1 and TRBJ2-3; D might be TRBD2 (5 bases). CDR3 length: 13 amino acids. Per the germline V gene, CDR1 is SQVTM and CDR2 is ANQGSEA.

This clonotype was counted at least ten times. The chain recombines TRBV15 with TRBJ1-6, with D possibly matching TRBD1 (5 bases). This CDR3 spans 13 amino acids. Trimming stripped 1 base from V and 15 bases from J, with 13 bases between. Per germline, CDR1 LNHNV and CDR2 YYDKDF (reference sequence). This CDR3 reads CATSRGGVADLHF. Written as DNA, the CDR3 is TGTGCCACCAGCAGAGGGGGGGTTGCGGACCTCCACTTT.

V and J are TRBV18 and TRBJ2-2, with D unclear. Germline-derived CDR1 and CDR2 are KGHSH and LQKENI. The CDR3 is 15 amino acids. Trimming shortened V by 2 bases and J by 4 bases, and 11 bases separated the two germline ends. The CDR3 DNA reads TGTGCCAGCTCACCAAAGGACGATGCCACCGGGGAGCTGTTTTTT. Translation gives CASSPKDDATGELFF.

This clonotype was seen many times. The chain employs TRBV20-1 and TRBJ2-7; the D gene could be TRBD1 or TRBD2 (5 bases each). The CDR3 length is 13 residues. Between the trimmed V and J ends, which lost 3 bases and 3 bases, there was a span of 12 bases. From germline, CDR1 is DFQATT and CDR2 SNEGSKA (reference sequence). This CDR3 is CSARWGTNYEQYF. In nucleotides, the CDR3 is TGCAGTGCTAGGTGGGGGACCAACTACGAGCAGTACTTC.

This clonotype was counted between two and nine times. V and J are TRBV7-6 and TRBJ2-5; 8 bases map to TRBD2. V shed 5 bases, J shed 3 bases, and the junction held 5 bases outside the gene matches. The length of the CDR3 is 14 residues. The V gene's germline CDR1 is SGHVS and CDR2 FNYEAQ. This CDR3 reads CASSQMTSEETQYF. The CDR3 coding sequence is TGTGCCAGCAGCCAAATGACTAGCGAAGAGACCCAGTACTTC.

In its sample, this clonotype was seen a few times. CDR3 sequence: CASSEPDTEAFF. CDR3 DNA sequence: TGTGCCAGCAGTGAACCTGACACTGAAGCTTTCTTT. The chain carries TRBV6-1 and TRBJ1-1, with D unresolved. V lost 2 bases and J lost 3, with 4 bases in between. Germline CDR1 MNHNS, CDR2 SASEGT. The CDR3 loop spans 12 amino acids.

This clonotype appeared a few times. This chain connects TRBV2 to TRBJ1-1, with D perhaps matching TRBD1 (5 bases). V was clipped by 6 bases and J by 0 bases, with 8 bases between them. The CDR3 totals 13 residues. Looked up from germline, CDR1 is SNHLY and CDR2 is FYNNEI. The CDR3 loop is CASRGLMNTEAFF. The CDR3 bases are TGTGCCAGCAGGGGGCTTATGAACACTGAAGCTTTCTTT.